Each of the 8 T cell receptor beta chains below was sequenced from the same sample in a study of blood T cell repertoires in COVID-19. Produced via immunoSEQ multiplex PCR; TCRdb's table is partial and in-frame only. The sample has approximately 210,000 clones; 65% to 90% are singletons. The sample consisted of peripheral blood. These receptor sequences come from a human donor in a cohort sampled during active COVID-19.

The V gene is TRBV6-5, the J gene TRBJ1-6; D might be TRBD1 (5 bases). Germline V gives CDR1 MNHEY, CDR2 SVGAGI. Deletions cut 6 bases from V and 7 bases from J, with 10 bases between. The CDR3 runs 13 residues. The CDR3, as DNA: TGTGCCAGCAGGACAGAATCAAATTCACCCCTCCACTTT. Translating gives CASRTESNSPLHF.

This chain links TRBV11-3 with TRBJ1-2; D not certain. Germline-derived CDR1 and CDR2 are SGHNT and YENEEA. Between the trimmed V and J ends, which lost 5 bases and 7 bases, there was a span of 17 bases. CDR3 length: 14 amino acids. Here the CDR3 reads CASSGRRWKGGYTF. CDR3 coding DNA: TGTGCCAGCAGCGGCAGGAGGTGGAAGGGTGGCTACACCTTC. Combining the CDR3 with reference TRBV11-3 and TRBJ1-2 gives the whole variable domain EAGVVQSPRYKIIEKKQPVAFWCNPISGHNTLYWYLQNLGQGPELLIRYENEEAVDDSQLPKDRFSAERLKGVDSTLKIQPAELGDSAVYLCASSGRRWKGGYTFGSGTRLTVV.

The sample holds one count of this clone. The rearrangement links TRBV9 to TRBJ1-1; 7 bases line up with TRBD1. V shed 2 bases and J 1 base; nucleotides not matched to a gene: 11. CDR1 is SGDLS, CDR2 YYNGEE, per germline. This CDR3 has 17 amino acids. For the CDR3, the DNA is TGTGCCAGCAGCGTTACGGGCAGGGGGAACAGGAACACTGAAGCTTTCTTT. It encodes CASSVTGRGNRNTEAFF.

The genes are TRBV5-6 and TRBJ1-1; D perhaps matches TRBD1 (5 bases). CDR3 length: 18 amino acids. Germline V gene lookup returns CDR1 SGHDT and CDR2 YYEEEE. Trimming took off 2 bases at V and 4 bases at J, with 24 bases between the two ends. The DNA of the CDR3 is TGTGCCAGCAGCTTACCCGAAGACTTCGTGGACATCCCCACTGAAGCTTTCTTT. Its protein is CASSLPEDFVDIPTEAFF. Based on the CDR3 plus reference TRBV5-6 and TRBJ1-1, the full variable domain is DAGVTQSPTHLIKTRGQQVTLRCSPKSGHDTVSWYQQALGQGPQFIFQYYEEEERQRGNFPDRFSGHQFPNYSSELNVNALLLGDSALYLCASSLPEDFVDIPTEAFFGQGTRLTVV.

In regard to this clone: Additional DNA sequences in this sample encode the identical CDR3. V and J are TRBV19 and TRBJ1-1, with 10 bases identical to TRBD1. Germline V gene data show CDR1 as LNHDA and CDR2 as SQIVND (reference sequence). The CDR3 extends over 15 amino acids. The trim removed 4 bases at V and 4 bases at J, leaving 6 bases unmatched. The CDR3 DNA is TGTGCCAGTAGTAGGACAGGGGGAAGGGGCACTGAAGCTTTCTTT. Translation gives CASSRTGGRGTEAFF.

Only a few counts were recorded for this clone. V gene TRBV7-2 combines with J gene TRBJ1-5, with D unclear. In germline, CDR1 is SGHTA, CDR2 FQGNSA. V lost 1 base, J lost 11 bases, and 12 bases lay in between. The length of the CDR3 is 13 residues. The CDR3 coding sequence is TGTGCCAGCAGCTTAGAAGTCGGTCGGGCCCAGCATTTT. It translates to CASSLEVGRAQHF.

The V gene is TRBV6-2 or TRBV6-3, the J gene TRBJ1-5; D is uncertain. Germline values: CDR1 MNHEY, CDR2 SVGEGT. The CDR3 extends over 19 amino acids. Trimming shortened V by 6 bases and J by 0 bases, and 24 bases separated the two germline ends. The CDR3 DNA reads TGTGCCAGCAGCGCAGACATCGACCACAGCCTCAATAGCAATCAGCCCCAGCATTTT. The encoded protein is CASSADIDHSLNSNQPQHF.

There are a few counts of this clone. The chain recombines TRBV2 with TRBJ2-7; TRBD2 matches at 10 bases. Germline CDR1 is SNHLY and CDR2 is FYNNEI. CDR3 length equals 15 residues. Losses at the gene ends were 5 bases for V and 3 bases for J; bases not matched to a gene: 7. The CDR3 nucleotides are TGTGCCAGCAGTCCTCTAGCGGGGGCCCTCTACGAGCAGTACTTC. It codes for CASSPLAGALYEQYF.